The 21 T cell receptor beta chains presented below share a single source sample, sequenced in a study of PD-1 blockade in classical Hodgkin lymphoma. The sample's time point: cycle 4 day 1 (C4D1), after 5 to 7 weeks of nivolumab. All patients relapsed after autologous stem cell transplantation, and brentuximab vedotin exposure varied. Here immunoSEQ multiplex PCR was the method, and the copy in TCRdb shows in-frame clones only, minus some. The table records fewer than 55,000 clones, around 80% of them present only once. The specimen was peripheral blood mononuclear cells (PBMCs), collected before the fourth cycle of nivolumab. These receptors originate from a human donor with classical Hodgkin lymphoma.

V is TRBV19 and J is TRBJ1-1; the match to TRBD1 covers 11 bases. The CDR3 sequence is 15 residues long. J was trimmed by 3 bases and V by 5 bases; bases with no gene match: 5. Germline loops: CDR1 LNHDA, CDR2 SQIVND (reference sequence). The CDR3 sequence is CASSSWDRGYTEAFF. The CDR3 nucleotides are TGTGCCAGTAGTTCCTGGGACAGGGGGTACACTGAAGCTTTCTTT. The entire variable domain, with the rest obtained from reference TRBV19 and TRBJ1-1, is as follows: DGGITQSPKYLFRKEGQNVTLSCEQNLNHDAMYWYRQDPGQGLRLIYYSQIVNDFQKGDIAEGYSVSREKKESFPLTVTSAQKNPTAFYLCASSSWDRGYTEAFFGQGTRLTVV.

This clone has only one observation. The DNA of the CDR3 is TGTGCCACCAGCAGACAATTTACGACAGGGCGGGCTTTCTTT. This sequence encodes CATSRQFTTGRAFF. The V and J genes are TRBV15 and TRBJ1-1, with 7 bases lining up with TRBD1. J was trimmed by 11 bases and V by 2 bases; bases with no gene match: 11. The CDR3 length is 14 residues. CDR1 is LNHNV and CDR2 is YYDKDF in the germline V gene (reference sequence).

The chain employs TRBV18 and TRBJ1-1; perhaps TRBD1 as D (5 bases). The V gene's germline CDR1 is KGHSH and CDR2 LQKENI. This CDR3 has 14 residues. Trimming shortened V by 3 bases and J by 0 bases, and 8 bases separated the two germline ends. The CDR3 nucleotides are TGTGCCAGCTCACCCCAGGGAATGAACACTGAAGCTTTCTTT. It codes for CASSPQGMNTEAFF.

The V call is TRBV29-1, the J call TRBJ1-5; 9 positions match TRBD1. CDR3 length: 13 amino acids. Germline lookup yields CDR1 SQVTM and CDR2 ANQGSEA. After removal of 6 bases from V and 4 bases from J, the junction contained 4 bases not matched to a gene. CDR3 coding DNA: TGCAGCGTATTACAGGGGGCGAATCAGCCCCAGCATTTT. Its translation: CSVLQGANQPQHF.

The chain uses TRBV11-3 and TRBJ2-5; weak D call: TRBD1 (6 bases). From germline, CDR1 is SGHNT and CDR2 YENEEA. Trimming took 5 bases from V and 0 from J, leaving 13 bases between them. This CDR3 comprises 15 residues. The CDR3, as DNA: TGTGCCAGCAGCGGAAGGACAGCGTACCAAGAGACCCAGTACTTC. It yields the protein CASSGRTAYQETQYF.

The chain combines TRBV7-2 with TRBJ2-5, with TRBD2 matching 7 bases. This CDR3 region has 13 residues. J lost 5 bases, V lost 7 bases, and 7 bases had no gene match. Germline loops: CDR1 SGHTA, CDR2 FQGNSA. CDR3 sequence (DNA): TGTGCCAGCATTTCAAGGGGAGGGGAGACCCAGTACTTC. It is translated as CASISRGGETQYF.

The rearrangement joins TRBV28 to TRBJ1-2; 11 bases line up with TRBD1. The junction had 14 bases not matched to a gene; V was cut back by 6 bases and J by 8 bases. The CDR3 covers 16 residues. CDR1 and CDR2 from the germline V gene are MDHEN and SYDVKM. The DNA for the CDR3 is TGTGCCAGCAGGCTCGGACAGGGGGCTCCTCCTGGGGGCTACACCTTC. This translates into CASRLGQGAPPGGYTF.

This chain links TRBV29-1 with TRBJ1-1, with TRBD1 as a possible D gene (5 bases). The CDR3 length is 14 residues. The V and J ends lost 3 bases and 1 base respectively, with 12 bases between them. Per germline, CDR1 SQVTM and CDR2 ANQGSEA. The CDR3 DNA is TGCAGCGTTGAGAGGGGCTCGGGGAACACTGAAGCTTTCTTT. It translates to CSVERGSGNTEAFF.

This chain connects TRBV5-1 to TRBJ1-2; D uncertain. This CDR3 is built from 14 residues. Germline V gene data show CDR1 as SGHRS and CDR2 as YFSETQ. The V end lost 4 bases, the J end lost 2 bases, and 12 bases lay between the germline ends. The CDR3 reads CASSGREVNYGYTF. CDR3 sequence (DNA): TGCGCCAGCAGCGGGCGTGAGGTGAACTATGGCTACACCTTC.

This clone has just a few counts. The rearrangement links TRBV6-1 to TRBJ2-7; D uncertain. Per the germline V gene, CDR1 is MNHNS and CDR2 is SASEGT. CDR3 size: 13 residues. V was trimmed by 6 bases and J by 4 bases, leaving 13 bases between them. The CDR3 DNA reads as TGTGCCAGCAGCCCTTACAGCGAGTACGAGCAGTACTTC. Protein product: CASSPYSEYEQYF.

J is TRBJ2-2 and V is TRBV5-1; possibly TRBD2 for D (7 bases). Germline values: CDR1 SGHRS, CDR2 YFSETQ. The CDR3 runs 16 residues. The V gene lost 4 bases and the J gene lost 7 bases, with 20 bases spanning the gap. The CDR3 protein is CASSGGAGAFGGELFF. CDR3 in DNA: TGCGCCAGCAGCGGGGGGGCGGGGGCCTTCGGCGGGGAGCTGTTTTTT.

The chain links TRBV5-5 to TRBJ2-5; D may correspond to TRBD1 or TRBD2 (5 bases each). V lost 4 bases, J lost 3 bases, and 13 bases lay in between. The CDR3 spans 14 residues. The germline gives CDR1 SGHKS, CDR2 YYEKEE (reference sequence). The CDR3 DNA sequence: TGTGCCAGCAGCAAAGGGACGACCAAAGAGACCCAGTACTTC. It codes for CASSKGTTKETQYF.

This clone has a handful of counts. The chain employs TRBV4-2 and TRBJ2-7, with D maybe TRBD1 (6 bases). V gave up 0 bases and J gave up 3 bases, with 15 bases separating them. CDR3 length: 16 amino acids. CDR1 is LGHNA and CDR2 is YNFKEQ in the germline V gene. CDR3 in amino acids: CASSQDDTGPNYEQYF. The CDR3 DNA reads as TGTGCCAGCAGCCAAGATGATACAGGGCCCAACTACGAGCAGTACTTC.

The chain has TRBV11-3 and TRBJ2-7; D remains unclear. Trimming pared 0 bases from V and 6 bases from J, leaving 3 bases between. Germline V gene data show CDR1 as SGHNT and CDR2 as YENEEA. The CDR3 runs 11 residues. The CDR3 loop is CASSLEFEQYF. CDR3 in DNA: TGTGCCAGCAGCTTAGAATTCGAGCAGTACTTC.

The chain links TRBV28 to TRBJ1-1; 12 bases fit TRBD1. V lost 5 bases to trimming and J lost 3 bases; unmatched junction nucleotides: 10. This CDR3 region has 17 residues. Germline CDR1 MDHEN, CDR2 SYDVKM. Here the CDR3 reads CASSPTGTGGVHTEAFF. The CDR3 DNA reads TGTGCCAGCAGTCCCACCGGGACAGGGGGCGTCCACACTGAAGCTTTCTTT.

V and J are TRBV15 and TRBJ2-5; 9 bases are shared with TRBD1. The J call is in doubt because the DNA end fits TRBJ2-7 better. The CDR3 spans 14 residues. CDR1 LNHNV and CDR2 YYDKDF come from the germline V gene (reference sequence). The CDR3 is CATSRDRGSYEQYF. The CDR3 DNA follows: TGTGCCACCAGCAGGGACAGGGGATCCTACGAGCAGTACTTC.

The chain carries TRBV7-8 and TRBJ2-3; D is undetermined. This CDR3 has 14 amino acids. V was trimmed by 1 base and J by 4 bases, leaving 9 bases between them. The V gene's germline CDR1 is SGHVS and CDR2 FQNEAQ. CDR3 sequence (DNA): TGTGCCAGCAGCTTAGGCCCACCACCAGATACGCAGTATTTT. Its protein product is CASSLGPPPDTQYF.

The chain is built from TRBV5-1 and TRBJ1-5; the D is unclear. V lost 0 bases and J 7 bases, leaving 8 bases between the germline ends. This CDR3 comprises 13 residues. Per germline, CDR1 SGHRS and CDR2 YFSETQ. CDR3 coding DNA: TGCGCCAGCAGCTTGGCGGCGAACCAGCCCCAGCATTTT. This sequence encodes CASSLAANQPQHF.

The chain is built from TRBV27 and TRBJ2-3, with D unresolved. The V gene's germline CDR1 is MNHEY and CDR2 SMNVEV (reference sequence). V was clipped by 6 bases and J by 0 bases, with 10 bases between them. This CDR3 is 14 amino acids long. The DNA for the CDR3 is TGTGCCAGCAGACCCACCCTCAGCACAGATACGCAGTATTTT. Protein sequence: CASRPTLSTDTQYF.

The V call is TRBV6-5, the J call TRBJ2-7; D is possibly TRBD1 (6 bases). CDR1 and CDR2 from the germline V gene are MNHEY and SVGAGI. Trimming removed 4 bases at V and 7 bases at J, with 20 bases between. The CDR3 runs to 15 residues. The DNA for the CDR3 is TGTGCCAGCAGTTGGGGGACATCCGATAATTGGGAGCAGTACTTC. Protein sequence: CASSWGTSDNWEQYF.

This clone was seen more than once but under ten times. CDR3: CASRRQGSNTGELFF. The CDR3 bases are TGTGCCAGCAGGCGACAGGGCTCGAACACCGGGGAGCTGTTTTTT. The chain couples TRBV7-9 to TRBJ2-2, with 7 bases identical to TRBD1. CDR3 length: 15 residues. V gave up 6 bases and J gave up 0 bases; unmatched junction bases: 4. Germline assignment: CDR1 SEHNR and CDR2 FQNEAQ (reference sequence).